The sequence of this T cell receptor beta chain was determined in a study of cytomegalovirus exposure and HLA in healthy donors. Study results and caveats: Cytomegalovirus association was listed for approximately 160 TCR beta chains. In terms of immune exposure information, only CMV serostatus was available.

Per germline, CDR1 MNHEY and CDR2 SMNVEV (reference sequence). This CDR3 spans 17 amino acids. J gave up 1 base and V 5 bases, and 8 bases lay outside the gene matches. A remark on this clone: Its antigen is still unknown.

PCR used 60 Vbeta primers and 13 Jbeta primers. TCRdb's table, derived via immunoSEQ multiplex PCR, lists solely in-frame clones and lacks some. The sample has approximately 100,000 clones, 85% seen once. The sequence was obtained from a man aged 40-50 years in good health and CMV-seropositive. This chain links TRBV27 with TRBJ2-5; 12 bases align to TRBD2. The sequenced sample was PBMCs. This CDR3 reads CASSTRLAGALQETQYF. In DNA, the CDR3 is TGTGCCAGCAGTACCAGACTAGCGGGGGCCCTCCAAGAGACCCAGTACTTC.